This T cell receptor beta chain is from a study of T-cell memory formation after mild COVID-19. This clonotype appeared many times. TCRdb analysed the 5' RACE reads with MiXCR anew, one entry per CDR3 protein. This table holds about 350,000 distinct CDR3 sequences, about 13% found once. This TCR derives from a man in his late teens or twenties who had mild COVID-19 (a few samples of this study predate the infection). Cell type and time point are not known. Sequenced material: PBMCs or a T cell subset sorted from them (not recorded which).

CDR3 sequence reads: CASSLGLAAPYEQYF. The DNA for the CDR3 is TGTGCCAGCAGCTTGGGACTAGCGGCACCGTACGAGCAGTACTTC. V gene TRBV7-2 combines with J gene TRBJ2-7; 11 nucleotides agree with TRBD2. After removal of 3 bases from V and 4 bases from J, the junction contained 5 bases not matched to a gene. The germline gives CDR1 SGHTA, CDR2 FQGNSA. The CDR3 runs to 15 residues.